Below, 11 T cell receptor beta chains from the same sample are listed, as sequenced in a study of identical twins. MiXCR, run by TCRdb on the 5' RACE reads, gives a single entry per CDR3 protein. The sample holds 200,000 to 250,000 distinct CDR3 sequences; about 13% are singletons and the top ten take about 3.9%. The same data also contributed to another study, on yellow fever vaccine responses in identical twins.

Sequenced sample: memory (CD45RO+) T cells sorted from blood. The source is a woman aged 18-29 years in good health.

This CDR3 reads CASSTEGAGYEQYF. The CDR3 DNA follows: TGTGCCAGCAGCACAGAGGGCGCAGGTTACGAGCAGTACTTC. The rearrangement uses TRBV7-2 and TRBJ2-7; the D gene is possibly TRBD2 (5 bases). CDR3 length: 14 residues. Deletions cut 5 bases from V and 4 bases from J, with 15 bases between. CDR1 and CDR2 from the germline V gene are SGHTA and FQGNSA.

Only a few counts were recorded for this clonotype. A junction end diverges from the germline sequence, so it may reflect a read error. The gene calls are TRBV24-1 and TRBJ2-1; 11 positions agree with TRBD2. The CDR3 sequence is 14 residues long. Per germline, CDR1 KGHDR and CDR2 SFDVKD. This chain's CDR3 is CATSDFRTSGGSLF. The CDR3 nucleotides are TGTGCCACCAGTGATTTCCGTACTAGCGGGGGTTCGCTCTTC.

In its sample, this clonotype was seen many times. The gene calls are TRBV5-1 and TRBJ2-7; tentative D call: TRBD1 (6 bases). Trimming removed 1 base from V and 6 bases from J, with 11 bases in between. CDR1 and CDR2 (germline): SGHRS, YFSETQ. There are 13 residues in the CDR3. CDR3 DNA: TGCGCCAGCAGCTTGAACAGGGCAGGCGAGCAGTACTTC. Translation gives CASSLNRAGEQYF.

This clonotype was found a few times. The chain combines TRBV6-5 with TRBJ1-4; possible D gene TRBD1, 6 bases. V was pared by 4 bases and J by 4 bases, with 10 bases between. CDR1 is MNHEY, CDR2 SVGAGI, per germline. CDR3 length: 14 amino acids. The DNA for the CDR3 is TGTGCCAGCAGTTCCGGACAGAGTAATGAAAAACTGTTTTTT. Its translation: CASSSGQSNEKLFF.

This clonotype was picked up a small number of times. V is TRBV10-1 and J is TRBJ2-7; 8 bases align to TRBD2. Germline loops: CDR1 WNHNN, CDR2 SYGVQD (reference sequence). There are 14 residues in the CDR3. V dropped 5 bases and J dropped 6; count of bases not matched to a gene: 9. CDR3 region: CASSRAGDGGEQYF. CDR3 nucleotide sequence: TGCGCCAGCAGTCGAGCGGGAGATGGGGGCGAGCAGTACTTC.

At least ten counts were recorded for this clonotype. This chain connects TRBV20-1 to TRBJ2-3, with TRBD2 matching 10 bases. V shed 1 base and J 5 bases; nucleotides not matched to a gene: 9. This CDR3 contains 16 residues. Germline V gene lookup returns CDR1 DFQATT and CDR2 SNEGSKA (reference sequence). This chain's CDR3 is CSARATHRLAGDTQYF. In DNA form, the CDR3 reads TGCAGTGCTAGAGCCACCCACAGACTAGCGGGAGATACGCAGTATTTT.

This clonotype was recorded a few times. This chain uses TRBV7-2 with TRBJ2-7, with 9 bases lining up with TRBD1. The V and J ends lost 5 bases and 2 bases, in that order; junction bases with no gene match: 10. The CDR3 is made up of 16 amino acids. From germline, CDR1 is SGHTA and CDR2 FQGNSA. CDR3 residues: CASSAQTGTGTYEQYF. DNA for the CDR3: TGTGCCAGCAGCGCGCAAACCGGGACAGGGACCTACGAGCAGTACTTC.

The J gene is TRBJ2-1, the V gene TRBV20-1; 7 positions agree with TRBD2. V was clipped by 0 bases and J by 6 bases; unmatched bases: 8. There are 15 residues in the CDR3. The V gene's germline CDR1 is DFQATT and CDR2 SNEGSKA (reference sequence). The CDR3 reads CSARDGGRLANEQFF. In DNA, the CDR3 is TGCAGTGCTAGAGATGGGGGGAGACTAGCCAATGAGCAGTTCTTC.

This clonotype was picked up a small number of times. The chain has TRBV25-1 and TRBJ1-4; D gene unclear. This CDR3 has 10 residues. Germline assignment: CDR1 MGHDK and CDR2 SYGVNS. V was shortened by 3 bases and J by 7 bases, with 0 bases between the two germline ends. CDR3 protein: CASSDEKLFF. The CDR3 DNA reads TGTGCCAGCAGTGATGAAAAACTGTTTTTT.

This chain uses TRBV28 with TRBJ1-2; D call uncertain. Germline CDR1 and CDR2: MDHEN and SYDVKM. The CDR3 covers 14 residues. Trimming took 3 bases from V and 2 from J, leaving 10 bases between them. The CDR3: CASSLPTRNYGYTF. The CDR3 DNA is TGTGCCAGCAGTTTGCCCACCAGAAACTATGGCTACACCTTC.

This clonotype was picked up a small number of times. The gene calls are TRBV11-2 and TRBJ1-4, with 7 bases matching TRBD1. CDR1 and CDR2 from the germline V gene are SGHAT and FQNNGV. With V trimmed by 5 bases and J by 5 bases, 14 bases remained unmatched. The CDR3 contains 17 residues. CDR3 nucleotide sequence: TGTGCCAGCAGCGGGGGGATCCGGACAGGACTAAATGAAAAACTGTTTTTT. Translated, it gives CASSGGIRTGLNEKLFF.